The clone carrying this TCR beta chain has just one count. Its antigen remains unknown. Germline V gene sequence: CDR1 MNHNS, CDR2 SASEGT. The CDR3 is made up of 15 amino acids. The V end lost 0 bases, the J end lost 5 bases, and 11 bases lay between the germline ends. TCRdb keeps only in-frame clones here, not all; method: immunoSEQ multiplex PCR. Here the sample spans over 150,000 clones, roughly 86% being singletons. This entry belongs to a study of T cell responses to AZD1222 COVID-19 vaccine. Study outcomes and limitations: CD4 TCRs linked to vaccination spanned spike, dominating at 160-218 and 743-854. Just a handful of people given AZD1222 tested seropositive at baseline. Repertoire sampling was restricted to post-peak T cell response timepoints. Donor demographics were predominantly white British with a female majority; clonal diversity may be underestimated.

The V gene is TRBV6-1, the J gene TRBJ1-5, with D tentatively TRBD1 (6 bases). This TCR was recovered from an adult in good health. Here the sequenced sample was peripheral blood, taken on day 0 of AZD1222 vaccination. CDR3 sequence reads: CASSEAWPGDQPQHF. In nucleotides, the CDR3 is TGTGCCAGCAGTGAAGCCTGGCCAGGGGATCAGCCCCAGCATTTT.